The 30 T cell receptor beta chains below all came from one sample that was sequenced in a study of T cell responses to AZD1222 COVID-19 vaccine. Profiling relied on immunoSEQ multiplex PCR, and the TCRdb table lists in-frame clones only, not all of them. The sample includes 80,000 or so clones, about 82% of them seen just once. Sequencing used peripheral blood, obtained on day 0 of AZD1222 vaccination. Receptor source: an adult in good health.

This chain joins TRBV6-2 or TRBV6-3 and TRBJ1-2; D not certain. This CDR3 has 13 amino acids. Trimming removed 2 bases from V and 6 bases from J, with 10 bases in between. CDR1 and CDR2 from the germline V gene are MNHEY and SVGEGT. The CDR3 spells CASSYESAHGYTF. The CDR3 nucleotides are TGTGCCAGCAGTTACGAGAGTGCCCATGGCTACACCTTC.

The V and J genes are TRBV14 and TRBJ2-1; TRBD1 or TRBD2 may be the D gene (5 bases each). The CDR3 is 13 residues long. Germline loops: CDR1 SGHDN, CDR2 FVKESK. Trimming stripped 5 bases from V and 9 bases from J, with 14 bases between. CDR3 sequence: CASSTQGRGEQFF. CDR3 DNA sequence: TGTGCCAGCAGCACTCAGGGACGTGGTGAGCAGTTCTTC.

This clone occurred a few times. The chain couples TRBV3-1 (or the pseudogene TRBV3-2) to TRBJ2-5; D is unresolved. The V gene lost 3 bases and the J gene lost 2 bases, with 10 bases spanning the gap. The CDR3 consists of 14 residues. Germline loops: CDR1 LGHDT, CDR2 YNNKEL (reference sequence). The chain's CDR3 is CASSQLDGQETQYF. CDR3 DNA sequence: TGTGCCAGCAGCCAGTTGGACGGGCAAGAGACCCAGTACTTC.

J is TRBJ1-2 and V is TRBV7-6, with D hard to call. The CDR3 covers 13 residues. V was cut by 4 bases and J by 7 bases, with 13 bases left in between. Germline loops: CDR1 SGHVS, CDR2 FNYEAQ. The CDR3 loop reads CASSSSPNGGYTF. CDR3 nucleotides: TGTGCCAGCAGCTCTAGCCCCAATGGTGGCTACACCTTC.

The rearrangement joins TRBV30 to TRBJ1-3, with D hard to call. The V gene lost 4 bases and the J gene lost 7 bases, with 8 bases spanning the gap. Germline-derived CDR1 and CDR2 are GTSNPN and SVGIG (reference sequence). The CDR3 is 11 amino acids. In DNA, the CDR3 is TGTGCCTGGAACCCTAGGAACACCATATATTTT. It encodes CAWNPRNTIYF.

The rearrangement uses TRBV11-2 and TRBJ2-7; TRBD1 matches 7 bases. This CDR3 region has 13 residues. V gave up 3 bases and J gave up 6 bases; unmatched junction bases: 5. Germline CDR1 and CDR2: SGHAT and FQNNGV. The CDR3 DNA reads TGTGCCAGCAGCTTGGTTCAGGGGGTCGAGCAGTACTTC. Translated, it gives CASSLVQGVEQYF.

The rearrangement uses TRBV5-6 and TRBJ1-5; the D gene is possibly TRBD1 (5 bases). The germline gives CDR1 SGHDT, CDR2 YYEEEE. The CDR3 is made up of 15 amino acids. Trimming removed 0 bases from V and 7 bases from J, with 14 bases in between. CDR3 in amino acids: CASSLGGEGNQPQHF. The CDR3 coding sequence is TGTGCCAGCAGCTTGGGGGGCGAGGGGAACCAGCCCCAGCATTTT.

The V gene is TRBV4-3, the J gene TRBJ1-1; 8 bases match TRBD1. This CDR3 contains 15 residues. From germline, CDR1 is LGHNA and CDR2 YSLEER. Trimming cost V 3 bases and J 4 bases; bases outside gene matches: 7. CDR3 coding DNA: TGCGCCAGCAGCCAGGACAGGGTAAACCCCACTGAAGCTTTCTTT. It encodes CASSQDRVNPTEAFF.

The chain uses TRBV10-1 and TRBJ2-2; 9 nucleotides agree with TRBD2. CDR3 size: 16 residues. Per germline, CDR1 WNHNN and CDR2 SYGVQD (reference sequence). The trim removed 2 bases at V and 6 bases at J, leaving 7 bases unmatched. The CDR3 nucleotides read TGCGCCAGCAGTGAGGTGCGCGGGAGGGGCGCCGGGGAGCTGTTTTTT. As protein: CASSEVRGRGAGELFF.

V usage is TRBV3-1 (or the pseudogene TRBV3-2) and J usage is TRBJ1-6; possibly TRBD1 for D (5 bases). V was cut by 2 bases and J by 10 bases, with 21 bases left in between. The germline V gene has CDR1 LGHDT and CDR2 YNNKEL (reference sequence). The CDR3 has 17 residues. The CDR3 DNA sequence: TGTGCCAGCAGCCAATGGGATTTGTTCAGAAAGGGGTCACCCCTCCACTTT. This sequence encodes CASSQWDLFRKGSPLHF.

CDR3 amino acids: CASSLLGTASGNTIYF. The CDR3 DNA reads as TGCGCCAGCAGCCTACTGGGGACGGCCTCTGGAAACACCATATATTTT. The rearrangement joins TRBV4-1 to TRBJ1-3, with TRBD1 as a possible D gene (5 bases). Deletions cut 4 bases from V and 0 bases from J, with 13 bases between. The CDR3 has 16 residues. In germline, CDR1 is MGHRA, CDR2 YSYEKL.

This clone has a single count. J is TRBJ1-1 and V is TRBV2, with 8 bases fitting TRBD1. CDR1 and CDR2 (germline): SNHLY, FYNNEI. The CDR3 runs 14 residues. Losses at the gene ends were 6 bases for V and 4 bases for J; bases not matched to a gene: 7. CDR3 coding DNA: TGTGCCAGCAGGTATGCAACAGGGGGCACTGAAGCTTTCTTT. This codes for CASRYATGGTEAFF. Supplemented by reference TRBV2 and TRBJ1-1, the full variable domain reads EPEVTQTPSHQVTQMGQEVILRCVPISNHLYFYWYRQILGQKVEFLVSFYNNEISEKSEIFDDQFSVERPDGSNFTLKIRSTKLEDSAMYFCASRYATGGTEAFFGQGTRLTVV.

J is TRBJ1-3 and V is TRBV6-5, with no clear D. CDR3 length equals 14 residues. Trimming pared 6 bases from V and 0 bases from J, leaving 9 bases between. Germline V gene data show CDR1 as MNHEY and CDR2 as SVGAGI. The CDR3 spells CASSLNPSGNTIYF. Here the CDR3 DNA reads TGTGCCAGCAGCCTGAATCCCTCTGGAAACACCATATATTTT.

The chain recombines TRBV5-6 with TRBJ2-2, with D tentatively TRBD1 (5 bases). The CDR3 is 16 residues long. CDR1 SGHDT and CDR2 YYEEEE come from the germline V gene. V was pared by 1 base and J by 5 bases, with 15 bases between. The chain's CDR3 is CASSLLGRGLTGELFF. The CDR3 nucleotides read TGTGCCAGCAGCTTGCTGGGTAGGGGATTGACCGGGGAGCTGTTTTTT.

This chain links TRBV2 with TRBJ1-1, with 11 bases matching TRBD1. This CDR3 contains 15 residues. CDR1 is SNHLY and CDR2 is FYNNEI in the germline V gene. V lost 7 bases, J lost 5 bases, and 9 bases stayed unmatched. CDR3 residues: CASTISGTGGTEAFF. The CDR3 bases are TGTGCCAGCACCATCTCCGGGACAGGGGGGACTGAAGCTTTCTTT.

This clone was detected ten times or more. The V call is TRBV11-3, the J call TRBJ1-6; no clear D gene. V was clipped by 2 bases and J by 8 bases, with 7 bases between them. Germline lookup yields CDR1 SGHNT and CDR2 YENEEA. This CDR3 contains 13 residues. DNA of the CDR3: TGTGCCAGCAGCTTAAAGTTGGATTCACCCCTCCACTTT. Encoded protein: CASSLKLDSPLHF.

V usage is TRBV6-2 or TRBV6-3 and J usage is TRBJ1-1; D is ambiguous. The CDR3 sequence is 13 residues long. V was pared by 4 bases and J by 1 base, with 7 bases between. Germline-derived CDR1 and CDR2 are MNHEY and SVGEGT. The chain's CDR3 is CASSLPPNTEAFF. The CDR3 DNA follows: TGTGCCAGCAGTTTACCACCGAACACTGAAGCTTTCTTT.

The J gene is TRBJ1-4, the V gene TRBV19; TRBD1 might be the D (5 bases). V lost 3 bases and J lost 7, with 18 bases in between. Per the germline V gene, CDR1 is LNHDA and CDR2 is SQIVND (reference sequence). This CDR3 region has 16 residues. The CDR3 sequence is CASSIQRLGQGEKLFF. In DNA form, the CDR3 reads TGTGCCAGTAGTATCCAGCGGCTCGGTCAGGGTGAAAAACTGTTTTTT.

In its sample, this clone was seen a few times. J is TRBJ1-1 and V is TRBV23-1; a possible D gene is TRBD1 (5 bases). TRBV23-1 is filed as an ORF, its function uncertain. CDR3 size: 10 residues. Trimming left V 8 bases short and J 10 bases short, with 11 bases between. CDR3 sequence: CASGTRGAFF. CDR3 DNA sequence: TGCGCCAGCGGCACGAGGGGAGCTTTCTTT.

The chain couples TRBV7-8 to TRBJ2-2, with D unresolved. Germline V CDR1 and CDR2: SGHVS, FQNEAQ. The CDR3 is 14 amino acids. V gave up 5 bases and J gave up 2 bases, with 9 bases separating them. The CDR3 DNA reads TGTGCCAGCAGCCCAGACACCAACACCGGGGAGCTGTTTTTT. Protein: CASSPDTNTGELFF.

The gene calls are TRBV10-3 and TRBJ1-1; the D gene is possibly TRBD1 (6 bases). The CDR3 length is 13 residues. Germline values: CDR1 ENHRY, CDR2 SYGVKD. Between the trimmed V and J ends, which lost 7 bases and 0 bases, there was a span of 9 bases. The CDR3 nucleotides read TGTGCCATCACGGGACACCTGAACACTGAAGCTTTCTTT. It yields the protein CAITGHLNTEAFF.

The chain employs TRBV10-2 and TRBJ1-4, with D possibly matching TRBD1 (6 bases). CDR3 length: 14 amino acids. V lost 7 bases and J lost 5, with 14 bases in between. The germline V gene encodes CDR1 WSHSY and CDR2 SAAADI. DNA for the CDR3: TGCGCCAGCAAGGGGGTAACCCTGAATGAAAAACTGTTTTTT. Its translation: CASKGVTLNEKLFF.

V usage is TRBV6-5 and J usage is TRBJ2-1; D is ambiguous. CDR1 MNHEY and CDR2 SVGAGI come from the germline V gene. Trimming took 0 bases from V and 9 from J, leaving 12 bases between them. This CDR3 region has 14 residues. The CDR3 bases are TGTGCCAGCAGTTACTCGTCGGTCCAGCCTGAGCAGTTCTTC. Amino acid sequence: CASSYSSVQPEQFF.

This clone was picked up one time. The rearrangement links TRBV19 to TRBJ2-7; TRBD1 might be the D (6 bases). Germline V lookup: CDR1 LNHDA, CDR2 SQIVND (reference sequence). V was clipped by 6 bases and J by 5 bases, with 17 bases between them. This CDR3 contains 14 residues. CDR3 amino acids: CASRVGAGYHEQYF. As DNA, the CDR3 is TGTGCCAGTAGAGTGGGGGCAGGGTATCACGAGCAGTACTTC.

The count of this clone is one. V is TRBV12-3 or TRBV12-4 and J is TRBJ1-1, with 7 bases matching TRBD1. The CDR3 contains 13 residues. V was pared by 6 bases and J by 5 bases, with 6 bases of the junction left unmatched. CDR3 sequence reads: CASSRDRPTEAFF. The CDR3 DNA sequence: TGTGCCAGCAGCCGGGACAGACCGACTGAAGCTTTCTTT.

The chain is built from TRBV6-5 and TRBJ1-1; D remains ambiguous. CDR1 MNHEY and CDR2 SVGAGI come from the germline V gene. CDR3 length: 14 residues. V gave up 6 bases and J gave up 3 bases, with 14 bases separating them. As DNA, the CDR3 is TGTGCCAGCAGCTCCAGGAGAGAGGACACTGAAGCTTTCTTT. The encoded protein is CASSSRREDTEAFF.

This clone came up a few times. This chain joins TRBV7-8 and TRBJ2-7; D ambiguous. Germline loops: CDR1 SGHVS, CDR2 FQNEAQ. Trimming took off 5 bases at V and 4 bases at J, with 6 bases between the two ends. This CDR3 has 11 amino acids. The CDR3 region is CASSERYEQYF. CDR3 DNA: TGTGCCAGCAGCGAGAGATACGAGCAGTACTTC.

CDR3 residues: CASSYSGNTGELFF. The CDR3 DNA sequence: TGTGCCAGCAGTTACTCTGGAAACACCGGGGAGCTGTTTTTT. The V call is TRBV6-5, the J call TRBJ2-2; D gene uncertain. Trimming took off 0 bases at V and 2 bases at J, with 4 bases between the two ends. CDR1 and CDR2 (germline): MNHEY, SVGAGI. The CDR3 is 14 residues long.

This rearrangement joins TRBV19 to TRBJ2-7; D is perhaps TRBD1 (5 bases). There are 13 residues in the CDR3. Germline V gene sequence: CDR1 LNHDA, CDR2 SQIVND (reference sequence). The V gene lost 5 bases and the J gene lost 3 bases, with 11 bases spanning the gap. CDR3 region: CASSPTDYYEQYF. CDR3 DNA sequence: TGTGCCAGTAGTCCGACAGATTACTACGAGCAGTACTTC.

This chain connects TRBV18 to TRBJ1-1; 9 bases fit TRBD1. Per the germline V gene, CDR1 is KGHSH and CDR2 is LQKENI. CDR3 length: 15 residues. V gave up 4 bases and J gave up 0 bases; unmatched junction bases: 3. CDR3 DNA: TGTGCCAGCTCACTAGGACAGGGGATGAACACTGAAGCTTTCTTT. Translation gives CASSLGQGMNTEAFF.